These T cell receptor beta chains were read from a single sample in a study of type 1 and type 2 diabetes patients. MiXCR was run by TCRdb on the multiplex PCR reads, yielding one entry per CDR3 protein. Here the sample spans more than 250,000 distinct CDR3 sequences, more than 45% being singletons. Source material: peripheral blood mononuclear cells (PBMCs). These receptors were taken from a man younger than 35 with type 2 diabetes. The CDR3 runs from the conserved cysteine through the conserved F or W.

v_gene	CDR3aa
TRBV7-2	CASSLAGRGSNSPLHF
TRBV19	CTSSTSSSTNEKLFF
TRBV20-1	CSAASSGDYNEQFF
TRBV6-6	CASMAGNQPQHF
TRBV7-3	CASSYLAGRDEQFF
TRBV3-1	CASSSPGQPNYGYTF
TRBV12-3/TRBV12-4	CASRRDLAETQYF
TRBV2	CASSEFRSAVTSDDGYTF
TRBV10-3	CAVGGEATNEKLFF
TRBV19	CASSILLAGKTEAFF
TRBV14	CASSQERRNTEAFF
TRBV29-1	CSVEEDTQYF
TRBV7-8	CASSPTTWGPGQLILPLHF
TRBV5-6	CASSTFGRELFF
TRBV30	CAWSGGRLAGGPAQETQYF
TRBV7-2	CASSYPSSYEQYF
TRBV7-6	CASSFGLQARADTEAFF
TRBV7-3	CASGGNVLTF
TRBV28	CASGAEAPYEQYF
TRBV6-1	CASRSGTGRSPLHF
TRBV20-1	CSAREGLTTARNYGYTF
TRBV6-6	CASSYSDRVNQPQHF
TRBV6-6	CASSYIGLAGTETQYF
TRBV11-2	CASSEFRAGDGHSPLHF
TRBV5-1	CASSPDTYNEKLFF
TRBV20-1	CNARSTGRGGEKLFF
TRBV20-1	CSASAGGNRYGYTF
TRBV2	CASSETGSNVYGYTF
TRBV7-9	CASSWSNTEAFF
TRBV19	CASSITLSYYEQYF
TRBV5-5	CASSQDRTSGVYEQYF